This T cell receptor beta chain was identified during a study of cytotoxic CD8 clonotypes in ibrutinib-treated CLL. Study-wide points: Rising at ibrutinib response, clonality subsequently fell back toward baseline at progression.

On this clone itself: Antigen specificity is unknown.

The table came from immunoSEQ multiplex PCR; TCRdb's copy has only in-frame clones and leaves some out. The table shows tens of thousands of clones, with about 70% occurring only once. The germline V and J ends were trimmed by 0 bases and 7 bases, with 7 bases remaining between them. Germline V gene data show CDR1 as LGHNA and CDR2 as YNFKEQ. This CDR3 is built from 13 residues. Specimen: PBMCs, collected after 12 months of ibrutinib treatment. The genes are TRBV4-2 and TRBJ1-5; D is ambiguous. The sequence was obtained from a human donor with chronic lymphocytic leukemia. CDR3 bases: TGTGCCAGCAGCCAAGATCTTGGACAGCCCCAGCATTTT. This translates into CASSQDLGQPQHF.